The clone carrying this T cell receptor beta chain was observed a handful of times. Though nominally healthy at sampling, donors likely had unrecorded immune exposures. Germline V gives CDR1 SSHAT, CDR2 FNYEAQ (reference sequence). Trimming pared 5 bases from V and 8 bases from J, leaving 15 bases between. The CDR3 consists of 14 residues. This sample was taken from a study of cytomegalovirus exposure and HLA in healthy donors. It was with 60 Vbeta and 13 Jbeta primers that the PCR ran. TCRdb keeps only in-frame clones here, not all; method: immunoSEQ multiplex PCR. This table holds about 120,000 clones, around 66% found once.

The source material was PBMCs. V and J are TRBV7-7 and TRBJ1-4; D is unresolved. The receptor was isolated from a man between 18 and 35 years old in good health and CMV-seronegative. CDR3 bases: TGTGCCAGCAGCCCCCAGGCCTCGGGGGAAAAACTGTTTTTT. Translating it yields CASSPQASGEKLFF.